The 22 T cell receptor beta chains reported below all come from one sample, sequenced in a study of OX40 agonist ivuxolimab in advanced cancers. Here immunoSEQ multiplex PCR was the method, and the copy in TCRdb shows in-frame clones only, minus some. Counted here are 61,000 or so clones, approximately 84% occurring once; the ten biggest clones make up approximately 2%. Sequenced here: CD4+ or CD8+ T cells sorted from blood, sampled in a trial of the OX40 agonist ivuxolimab. The receptor set was obtained from an adult with an advanced solid tumor such as melanoma, head and neck, liver or kidney cancer.

The chain combines TRBV4-2 with TRBJ2-4; unclear D gene. V was trimmed by 0 bases and J by 8 bases, leaving 5 bases between them. The CDR3 extends over 12 amino acids. CDR1 LGHNA and CDR2 YNFKEQ come from the germline V gene. CDR3 sequence: CASSQDRHIQYF. For the CDR3, the DNA is TGTGCCAGCAGCCAAGATCGGCACATTCAGTACTTC.

This chain links TRBV4-2 with TRBJ2-7, with 8 bases fitting TRBD2. J was trimmed by 4 bases and V by 4 bases; bases with no gene match: 12. This CDR3 spans 16 amino acids. Germline-derived CDR1 and CDR2 are LGHNA and YNFKEQ. In DNA, the CDR3 is TGTGCCAGCAGCCGACAGCAACGGGAGGGCCCTTACGAGCAGTACTTC. Encoded protein: CASSRQQREGPYEQYF.

The V call is TRBV4-2, the J call TRBJ2-3, with 9 bases matching TRBD2. CDR1 is LGHNA, CDR2 YNFKEQ, per germline. The CDR3 covers 19 residues. V was pared by 4 bases and J by 2 bases, with 16 bases of the junction left unmatched. CDR3 DNA: TGTGCCAGCAGCCGGAGGGCAACCGGACTAGCGCCTGTCACAGATACGCAGTATTTT. It yields the protein CASSRRATGLAPVTDTQYF.

This chain joins TRBV7-2 and TRBJ2-7, with D possibly matching TRBD1 (5 bases). The ends were cut back, 2 bases at V and 2 bases at J, with 7 bases in the middle. This CDR3 comprises 13 residues. From germline, CDR1 is SGHTA and CDR2 FQGNSA. This chain's CDR3 is CASSLRQTYEQYF. CDR3 in DNA: TGTGCCAGCAGCTTACGACAGACCTACGAGCAGTACTTC.

The chain joins TRBV4-2 to TRBJ2-5; TRBD2 might be the D (7 bases). Trimming stripped 4 bases from V and 2 bases from J, with 17 bases between. CDR1 LGHNA and CDR2 YNFKEQ come from the germline V gene. The CDR3 covers 16 residues. CDR3 nucleotide sequence: TGTGCCAGCAGCCTTCAAACGAGGGGGGGACAAGAGACCCAGTACTTC. This sequence encodes CASSLQTRGGQETQYF.

This clone has just one count. The chain uses TRBV6-1 and TRBJ1-1, with D possibly being TRBD1 (5 bases). This CDR3 has 15 amino acids. Germline-derived CDR1 and CDR2 are MNHNS and SASEGT. The V end was cut by 0 bases, the J end by 0 bases, with 8 bases between. CDR3 coding DNA: TGTGCCAGCAGTGAAGCGGGGGGGTTGAACACTGAAGCTTTCTTT. Translating it yields CASSEAGGLNTEAFF.

V is TRBV11-2 and J is TRBJ2-3; the D is unclear. V lost 4 bases to trimming and J lost 6 bases, with 14 bases between them. CDR3 size: 14 residues. Per germline, CDR1 SGHAT and CDR2 FQNNGV. The CDR3 loop is CASSSRAQEDTQYF. CDR3 bases: TGTGCCAGCAGCTCCCGGGCCCAGGAGGATACGCAGTATTTT.

V is TRBV9 and J is TRBJ2-6; TRBD2 agrees at 7 bases. J gave up 0 bases and V 0 bases, and 6 bases lay outside the gene matches. CDR3 length: 18 amino acids. From germline, CDR1 is SGDLS and CDR2 YYNGEE. In DNA, the CDR3 is TGTGCCAGCAGCGTAGCTCCAGCGGGGTACTCTGGGGCCAACGTCCTGACTTTC. Translation gives CASSVAPAGYSGANVLTF.

V is TRBV7-2 and J is TRBJ1-2, with 9 bases identical to TRBD1. There are 14 residues in the CDR3. V lost 3 bases and J lost 3; bases outside the gene matches: 2. Germline values: CDR1 SGHTA, CDR2 FQGNSA. CDR3 loop: CASSFDRGDYGYTF. CDR3 sequence (DNA): TGTGCCAGCAGCTTTGACAGGGGGGACTATGGCTACACCTTC.

A few counts support this clone. The gene calls are TRBV29-1 and TRBJ2-5; 9 nucleotides match TRBD1. With V trimmed by 5 bases and J by 5 bases, 6 bases remained unmatched. This CDR3 comprises 13 residues. Germline CDR1 and CDR2: SQVTM and ANQGSEA. The CDR3 DNA is TGCAGCGTTCCGTTGGGGACAGGGGAGACCCAGTACTTC. As protein: CSVPLGTGETQYF.

The chain combines TRBV20-1 with TRBJ2-7; D is unresolved. The V gene's germline CDR1 is DFQATT and CDR2 SNEGSKA (reference sequence). The CDR3 runs to 11 residues. V was trimmed by 5 bases and J by 0 bases, leaving 5 bases between them. In nucleotides, the CDR3 is TGCAGTGCTCCTCTCTCCTACGAGCAGTACTTC. It specifies CSAPLSYEQYF.

This clone has a single count. The chain has TRBV28 and TRBJ2-3, with 7 bases matching TRBD2. CDR1 and CDR2 (germline): MDHEN, SYDVKM. Trimming at V came to 4 bases and at J to 4 bases, leaving 14 bases not matched to a gene. This CDR3 spans 17 amino acids. The CDR3 protein is CASSSSWDAGAADTQYF. The CDR3 DNA reads TGTGCCAGCAGTTCGTCCTGGGATGCGGGAGCGGCAGATACGCAGTATTTT.

In this sample, this clone turned up once. The chain combines TRBV19 with TRBJ1-1; 9 bases map to TRBD1. The CDR3 sequence is 14 residues long. Germline lookup yields CDR1 LNHDA and CDR2 SQIVND (reference sequence). With V trimmed by 9 bases and J by 1 base, 6 bases remained unmatched. The CDR3 loop is CASKQGAGNTEAFF. CDR3 coding DNA: TGTGCCAGCAAACAGGGGGCAGGGAACACTGAAGCTTTCTTT.

The V gene is TRBV5-1, the J gene TRBJ2-7; 9 nucleotides match TRBD1. The CDR3 is 15 amino acids. V shed 2 bases, J shed 0 bases, and the junction held 3 bases outside the gene matches. The germline CDR1 and CDR2 sequences are SGHRS and YFSETQ. DNA for the CDR3: TGCGCCAGCAGCTTACCGGGACAGGGCTCCTACGAGCAGTACTTC. Residues: CASSLPGQGSYEQYF.

The chain uses TRBV6-5 and TRBJ2-4; no clear D. V dropped 2 bases and J dropped 1 base, with 9 bases sitting between them. Germline V gene sequence: CDR1 MNHEY, CDR2 SVGAGI. The CDR3 has 15 residues. CDR3 sequence: CASSYRSGAKNIQYF. Written as DNA, the CDR3 is TGTGCCAGCAGTTACCGCTCTGGGGCCAAAAACATTCAGTACTTC.

The rearrangement links TRBV7-9 to TRBJ2-7, with D possibly being TRBD1 (5 bases). The germline V gene has CDR1 SEHNR and CDR2 FQNEAQ (reference sequence). The CDR3 contains 13 residues. Trimming shortened V by 3 bases and J by 5 bases, and 11 bases separated the two germline ends. The CDR3 loop is CASSFRVGNEQYF. The CDR3 coding sequence is TGTGCCAGCAGCTTCAGGGTGGGAAACGAGCAGTACTTC.

The chain employs TRBV10-3 and TRBJ2-2, with TRBD1 identical over 10 bases. Per the germline V gene, CDR1 is ENHRY and CDR2 is SYGVKD. With 9 bases clipped from V and 5 bases from J, the junction kept 3 bases outside the gene matches. This CDR3 is 13 amino acids long. The CDR3 is CAIGDRGTGELFF. The CDR3 DNA sequence: TGTGCCATTGGGGACAGGGGAACCGGGGAGCTGTTTTTT.

J is TRBJ2-5 and V is TRBV7-2, with TRBD1 matching over 8 bases. The V segment lost 7 bases and the J segment 0 bases; nucleotides outside the gene matches: 10. The CDR3 runs to 16 residues. From germline, CDR1 is SGHTA and CDR2 FQGNSA. Written as DNA, the CDR3 is TGTGCCAGCAAGCTTTGGGGACAGGCCAACCAAGAGACCCAGTACTTC. Residues: CASKLWGQANQETQYF.

This clone occurred once. The V gene is TRBV11-3, the J gene TRBJ2-3; D gene unclear. The V gene lost 5 bases and the J gene lost 1 base, with 10 bases spanning the gap. The CDR3 consists of 14 residues. Germline CDR1 is SGHNT and CDR2 is YENEEA. The CDR3 reads CASSLGRGTDTQYF. In nucleotides, the CDR3 is TGTGCCAGCAGCCTCGGACGAGGCACAGATACGCAGTATTTT.

The rearrangement links TRBV5-8 to TRBJ1-5, with D tentatively TRBD1 (5 bases). Germline lookup yields CDR1 SGHTS and CDR2 YDEGEE. CDR3 size: 13 residues. Between the trimmed V and J ends, which lost 4 bases and 7 bases, there was a span of 12 bases. The CDR3 region is CASSGGVEQPQHF. The CDR3 nucleotides read TGTGCCAGCAGCGGGGGAGTAGAGCAGCCCCAGCATTTT.

The chain has TRBV13 and TRBJ2-1; no clear D. Germline-derived CDR1 and CDR2 are PRHDT and FYEKMQ (reference sequence). This CDR3 comprises 12 residues. V was clipped by 4 bases and J by 9 bases, with 10 bases between them. As DNA, the CDR3 is TGTGCCAGCAGCTCCCGCCGGTTTGAGCAGTTCTTC. Its translation: CASSSRRFEQFF. Filled out from reference TRBV13 and TRBJ2-1, the complete variable domain reads AAGVIQSPRHLIKEKRETATLKCYPIPRHDTVYWYQQGPGQDPQFLISFYEKMQSDKGSIPDRFSAQQFSDYHSELNMSSLELGDSALYFCASSSRRFEQFFGPGTRLTVL.

The chain carries TRBV4-2 and TRBJ1-1; no firm D call. V lost 5 bases to trimming and J lost 7 bases, with 8 bases between them. The CDR3 consists of 11 residues. The germline gives CDR1 LGHNA, CDR2 YNFKEQ. CDR3 protein: CASSFRDEAFF. CDR3 coding DNA: TGTGCCAGCAGCTTCCGGGATGAAGCTTTCTTT.